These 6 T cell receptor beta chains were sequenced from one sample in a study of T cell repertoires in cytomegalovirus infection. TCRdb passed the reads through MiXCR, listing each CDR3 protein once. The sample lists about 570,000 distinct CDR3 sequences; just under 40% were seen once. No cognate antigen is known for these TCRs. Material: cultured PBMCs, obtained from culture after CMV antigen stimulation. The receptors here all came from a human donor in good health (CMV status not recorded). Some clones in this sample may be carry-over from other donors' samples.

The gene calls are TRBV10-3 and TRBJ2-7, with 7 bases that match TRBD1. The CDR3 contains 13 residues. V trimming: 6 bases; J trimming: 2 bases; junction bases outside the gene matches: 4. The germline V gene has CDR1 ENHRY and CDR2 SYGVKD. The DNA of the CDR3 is TGTGCCATCAGGGGGGACAGCACCTACGAGCAGTACTTC. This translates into CAIRGDSTYEQYF.

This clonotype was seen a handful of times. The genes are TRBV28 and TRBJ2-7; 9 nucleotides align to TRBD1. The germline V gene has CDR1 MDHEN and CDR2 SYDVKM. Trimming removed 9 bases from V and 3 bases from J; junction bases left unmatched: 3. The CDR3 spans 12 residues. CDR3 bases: TGTGCCAGTACGGGACAGGGCTACGAGCAGTACTTC. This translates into CASTGQGYEQYF.

The CDR3 nucleotides are TGTGCCGTCCTACCAGGGGGATTGAACACCGGGGAGCTGTTTTTT. This codes for CAVLPGGLNTGELFF. The rearrangement uses TRBV10-3 and TRBJ2-2; 7 bases fit TRBD1. With V trimmed by 11 bases and J by 1 base, 10 bases remained unmatched. CDR1 is ENHRY, CDR2 SYGVKD, per germline. The CDR3 sequence is 15 residues long.

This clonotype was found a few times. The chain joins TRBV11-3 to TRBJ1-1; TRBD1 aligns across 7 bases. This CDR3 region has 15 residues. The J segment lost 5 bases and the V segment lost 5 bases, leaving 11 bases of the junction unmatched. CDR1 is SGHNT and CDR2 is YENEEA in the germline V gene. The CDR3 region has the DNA TGTGCCAGCAGCCTTCCGAGACAGGGCGGGACTGAAGCTTTCTTT. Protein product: CASSLPRQGGTEAFF.

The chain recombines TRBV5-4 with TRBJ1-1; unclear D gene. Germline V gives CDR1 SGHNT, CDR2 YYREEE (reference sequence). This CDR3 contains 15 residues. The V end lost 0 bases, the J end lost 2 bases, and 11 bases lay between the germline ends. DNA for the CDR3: TGTGCCAGCAGCTTGGATCCGGGAGAAAACACTGAAGCTTTCTTT. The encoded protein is CASSLDPGENTEAFF.

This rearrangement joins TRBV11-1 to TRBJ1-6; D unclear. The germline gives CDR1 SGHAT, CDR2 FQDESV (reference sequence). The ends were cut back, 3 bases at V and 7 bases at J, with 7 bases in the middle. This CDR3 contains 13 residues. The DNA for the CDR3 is TGTGCCAGCAGCTTTATGGGCAATTCACCCCTCCACTTT. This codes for CASSFMGNSPLHF.